The 12 T cell receptor beta chains in this list originate from one sample, sequenced in a study of response to subunit inactivated influenza vaccine. TCRdb processed the RT-PCR reads anew with MiXCR; each CDR3 protein has one entry. Here the sample spans over 400,000 distinct CDR3 sequences, 10% to 15% being singletons. The material sequenced was PBMCs from blood, taken 45 days after vaccination. Receptor source: a man between 50 and 59 years old who received an inactivated influenza vaccine.

This clonotype was counted many times. This chain uses TRBV12-3 or TRBV12-4 with TRBJ2-2; tentatively, D is TRBD2 (5 bases). V gave up 7 bases and J gave up 5 bases, with 14 bases separating them. The CDR3 sequence is 14 residues long. The CDR3 bases are TGTGCCAGCACCCTTGGGAGCGCAACCGGGGAGCTGTTTTTT. It yields the protein CASTLGSATGELFF.

Only a few counts were recorded for this clonotype. This rearrangement joins TRBV10-2 to TRBJ1-5; the D gene is possibly TRBD1 (5 bases). Germline assignment: CDR1 WSHSY and CDR2 SAAADI. V lost 0 bases to trimming and J lost 2 bases, with 8 bases between them. CDR3 size: 15 residues. The CDR3, as DNA: TGCGCCAGCAGTGAGTCTGGGACCGGCAATCAGCCCCAGCATTTT. Protein sequence: CASSESGTGNQPQHF.

The chain combines TRBV4-3 with TRBJ1-1; 7 bases are shared with TRBD1. V was clipped by 0 bases and J by 5 bases; unmatched bases: 12. The CDR3 spans 17 residues. Per the germline V gene, CDR1 is LGHNA and CDR2 is YSLEER. The CDR3 loop is CASSQDLLTGLWTEAFF. CDR3 in DNA: TGCGCCAGCAGCCAAGATCTATTGACAGGGTTGTGGACTGAAGCTTTCTTT.

The rearrangement uses TRBV5-1 and TRBJ2-7; a weak D match, TRBD2 (5 bases). V lost 0 bases to trimming and J lost 7 bases, with 14 bases between them. The CDR3 covers 14 residues. CDR1 and CDR2 from the germline V gene are SGHRS and YFSETQ. This CDR3 is CASSLGWGDGEQYF. CDR3 in DNA: TGCGCCAGCAGCTTGGGATGGGGAGATGGGGAGCAGTACTTC.

The chain uses TRBV18 and TRBJ2-5, with D hard to call. Germline CDR1 KGHSH, CDR2 LQKENI. This CDR3 has 16 residues. Trimming removed 2 bases from V and 7 bases from J, with 20 bases in between. The CDR3 DNA reads TGTGCCAGCTCACCAATCCTCGCTGACGTCAAAGGGACCCAGTACTTC. It encodes CASSPILADVKGTQYF.

This clonotype turned up a few times. The chain employs TRBV5-5 and TRBJ2-5, with 10 bases fitting TRBD1. The CDR3 length is 17 residues. Germline assignment: CDR1 SGHKS and CDR2 YYEKEE (reference sequence). V was clipped by 0 bases and J by 3 bases; unmatched bases: 8. CDR3 sequence reads: CASSLAPPGTGEETQYF. The CDR3 region has the DNA TGTGCCAGCAGCTTGGCCCCGCCAGGGACAGGGGAAGAGACCCAGTACTTC.

This clonotype was picked up many times. V usage is TRBV6-1 and J usage is TRBJ2-1; 9 positions match TRBD1. The CDR3 runs 15 residues. Trimming took 6 bases from V and 2 from J; bases not matched to a gene: 5. Germline CDR1 and CDR2: MNHNS and SASEGT. In nucleotides, the CDR3 is TGTGCCAGCAGGCTCGGACAGGGGACCTACAATGAGCAGTTCTTC. It specifies CASRLGQGTYNEQFF.

V is TRBV5-4 and J is TRBJ1-1; D call uncertain. Deletions cut 1 base from V and 3 bases from J, with 10 bases between. Germline V CDR1 and CDR2: SGHNT, YYREEE (reference sequence). The CDR3 is made up of 14 amino acids. CDR3 residues: CASSLRGLDTEAFF. The DNA of the CDR3 is TGTGCCAGCAGCTTGAGAGGGTTGGACACTGAAGCTTTCTTT.

This clonotype was seen a handful of times. The genes are TRBV25-1 and TRBJ2-1, with TRBD2 matching 13 bases. The trim removed 1 base at V and 9 bases at J, leaving 12 bases unmatched. Germline V gene lookup returns CDR1 MGHDK and CDR2 SYGVNS. CDR3 size: 18 residues. The CDR3 region has the DNA TGTGCCAGCAGTGAATGGGGTACTAGCGGGAGGGGAGGGAGTGAGCAGTTCTTC. This gives the protein CASSEWGTSGRGGSEQFF. Based on the CDR3 plus reference TRBV25-1 and TRBJ2-1, the full variable domain is EADIYQTPRYLVIGTGKKITLECSQTMGHDKMYWYQQDPGMELHLIHYSYGVNSTEKGDLSSESTVSRIRTEHFPLTLESARPSHTSQYLCASSEWGTSGRGGSEQFFGPGTRLTVL.

This clonotype was observed a handful of times. The rearrangement joins TRBV7-9 to TRBJ2-5; D remains unclear. Germline V gene data show CDR1 as SEHNR and CDR2 as FQNEAQ (reference sequence). The CDR3 loop spans 12 amino acids. Trimming removed 0 bases from V and 7 bases from J, with 6 bases in between. CDR3 nucleotides: TGTGCCAGCAGCTTAGCCCCAAGGACCCAGTACTTC. It yields the protein CASSLAPRTQYF.

The genes are TRBV7-6 and TRBJ2-3, with no clear D. Germline CDR1 reads SGHVS; CDR2 reads FNYEAQ. V shed 1 base and J shed 3 bases, with 11 bases lying between them. The CDR3 is made up of 15 amino acids. DNA of the CDR3: TGTGCCAGCAGCTTAGGCCGAGCGTTGACAGATACGCAGTATTTT. This translates into CASSLGRALTDTQYF.

This clonotype was found many times. This rearrangement joins TRBV20-1 to TRBJ2-2, with D uncertain. Trimming took off 3 bases at V and 2 bases at J, with 7 bases between the two ends. CDR1 and CDR2 from the germline V gene are DFQATT and SNEGSKA (reference sequence). CDR3 length: 13 amino acids. CDR3 amino acids: CSARPDNTGELFF. The CDR3 coding sequence is TGCAGTGCTAGGCCGGACAACACCGGGGAGCTGTTTTTT.